This T cell receptor (beta chain) stems from a study of shared clonotypes between healthy human individuals. On this clone itself: What it binds is not known.

The CDR3 is 13 amino acids. Unmatched junction bases numbered 5, after V lost 6 bases and J lost 4 bases. CDR1 is SGHTA, CDR2 FQGNSA, per germline. Study outcomes and limitations: Read depth was anticipated to influence clonotype sharing among donors.

Genomic DNA for unsorted samples was obtained from approximately 100 million PBMCs. Replicate PCRs for unsorted PBMC used about 330 ng DNA (approximately 30,000 T cell genomes). In the authors' methods: In the immunoSEQ data, sequences were junction-only and lacked quality scores, so filtering differed. Assay used: immunoSEQ multiplex PCR; TCRdb lists only in-frame clones, some missing. Clone size and the V and J calls come from that table; the DNA yielded D and trimming. This table has 400,000 to 500,000 clones, around 78% appearing once. The sequence was collected from a woman aged 40 to 50 in good health. Some clones in this sample may be carry-over from other donors' samples. The sample was PBMCs. The rearrangement joins TRBV7-2 to TRBJ2-5; TRBD1 matches at 7 bases. CDR3 sequence (DNA): TGTGCCAGCAGGACAGGGTACTTAGAGACCCAGTACTTC. As protein: CASRTGYLETQYF.